The source of this TCR beta chain is a study of Tregs in tolerant kidney transplant recipients. Across the study: Recipients received nonmyeloablative bone marrow transplants from related graft donors, with transient mixed chimerism.

Repertoires were generated with immunoSEQ multiplex PCR, while TCRdb's copy carries only in-frame clones and drops some. The sample table includes approximately 52,000 clones. Thawed PBMCs were FACS-sorted into unstimulated CD4+CD25+CD127- regulatory T cells, CD4+CD25- non-regulatory cells, CD4 and CD8 cells. With V trimmed by 5 bases and J by 1 base, 7 bases remained unmatched. Germline V lookup: CDR1 DFQATT, CDR2 SNEGSKA (reference sequence). The length of the CDR3 is 17 residues. With respect to this clone: The read ends 3 residues early relative to the CDR3; the germline J gene fills the gap.

The sequenced sample was CD4+ T cells from blood, obtained before the transplant. The chain has TRBV20-1 and TRBJ2-6; 11 bases are a match to TRBD1. The TCR was taken from a human donor who received a combined kidney and bone marrow transplant. CDR3 protein: CSARSGTGGSGANVLTF. Partial CDR3 DNA: TGCAGTGCTCGTTCCGGGACAGGGGGTTCTGGGGCCAACGTC.